Listed below are T cell receptor beta chains from one sample, sequenced in a study of early T cells in non-severe SARS-CoV-2 infection. MiXCR, applied by TCRdb to the 5' RACE reads, yields one record per CDR3 protein. The sample has under 85,000 distinct CDR3 sequences; around 13% are singletons. The sequenced sample was whole blood, obtained at baseline. The source is an adult who was a healthcare worker with PCR-confirmed SARS-CoV-2 infection or an uninfected control (not recorded which). Both conserved end residues are part of each CDR3. The D gene is left open where the match is weak. Size is omitted from some rows. Given values are once, few, many or a class for expanded clones.

clone_size: .; d_call: TRBD1; v_call: TRBV20-1; j_call: TRBJ2-3; cdr3_aa: CSAGTGSDTDTQYF; cdr3_nt: TGCAGTGCTGGGACAGGCTCAGACACAGATACGCAGTATTTT
clone_size: few; d_call: .; v_call: TRBV2; j_call: TRBJ2-1; cdr3_aa: CASSEALLGSYNEQFF; cdr3_nt: TGTGCCAGCAGTGAAGCGCTACTAGGCTCCTACAATGAGCAGTTCTTC
clone_size: many; d_call: .; v_call: TRBV7-7; j_call: TRBJ2-2; cdr3_aa: CASRSPNTGELFF; cdr3_nt: TGTGCCAGCAGGTCCCCGAACACCGGGGAGCTGTTTTTT
clone_size: few; d_call: .; v_call: TRBV28; j_call: TRBJ2-1; cdr3_aa: CASSSLRRTEQFF; cdr3_nt: TGTGCCAGCAGTTCCCTGCGTCGGACGGAGCAGTTCTTC
clone_size: many; d_call: .; v_call: TRBV7-3; j_call: TRBJ1-2; cdr3_aa: CASSSLGGSYGYTF; cdr3_nt: TGTGCCAGCAGCTCCCTGGGGGGGAGCTATGGCTACACCTTC
clone_size: few; d_call: .; v_call: TRBV20-1; j_call: TRBJ2-7; cdr3_aa: CSARQGPSYEQYF; cdr3_nt: TGCAGTGCTAGACAGGGACCCTCCTACGAGCAGTACTTC
clone_size: few; d_call: .; v_call: TRBV20-1; j_call: TRBJ2-7; cdr3_aa: CSDGRADEQYF; cdr3_nt: TGCAGTGATGGCAGGGCGGACGAGCAGTACTTC
clone_size: .; d_call: .; v_call: TRBV28; j_call: TRBJ2-7; cdr3_aa: CATYTPYEQYF; cdr3_nt: TGTGCCACCTATACCCCCTACGAGCAGTACTTC
clone_size: many; d_call: TRBD1; v_call: TRBV7-2; j_call: TRBJ1-2; cdr3_aa: CASSLDREGYGYTF; cdr3_nt: TGTGCCAGCAGCTTGGACAGGGAGGGATATGGCTACACCTTC
clone_size: few; d_call: TRBD2; v_call: TRBV18; j_call: TRBJ2-3; cdr3_aa: CASSPPREVSDTQYF; cdr3_nt: TGTGCCAGCTCACCACCGCGGGAGGTGTCAGATACGCAGTATTTT
clone_size: few; d_call: .; v_call: TRBV7-6; j_call: TRBJ2-1; cdr3_aa: CASSLTTNEQFF; cdr3_nt: TGTGCCAGCAGCCTTACCACCAATGAGCAGTTCTTC
clone_size: few; d_call: .; v_call: TRBV5-3; j_call: TRBJ2-3; cdr3_aa: CARSPWTWKDTQYF; cdr3_nt: TGTGCCAGAAGCCCATGGACGTGGAAAGATACGCAGTATTTT
clone_size: many; d_call: .; v_call: TRBV11-2; j_call: TRBJ2-2; cdr3_aa: CASSLAGSYTGELFF; cdr3_nt: TGTGCCAGCAGCTTAGCAGGCTCATACACCGGGGAGCTGTTTTTT
clone_size: few; d_call: .; v_call: TRBV11-2; j_call: TRBJ2-3; cdr3_aa: CASSPIFTGTQYF; cdr3_nt: TGTGCCAGCAGCCCCATCTTCACGGGAACGCAGTATTTT
clone_size: many; d_call: .; v_call: TRBV5-5; j_call: TRBJ2-1; cdr3_aa: CASSLVGALNEQFF; cdr3_nt: TGTGCCAGCAGCTTGGTTGGGGCGCTTAATGAGCAGTTCTTC
clone_size: few; d_call: .; v_call: TRBV7-6; j_call: TRBJ2-7; cdr3_aa: CASSHSGSEQYF; cdr3_nt: TGTGCCAGCAGCCATTCAGGAAGCGAGCAGTACTTC
clone_size: few; d_call: TRBD2; v_call: TRBV29-1; j_call: TRBJ2-3; cdr3_aa: CSVDGGSSGSDTQYF; cdr3_nt: TGCAGCGTTGATGGAGGCTCTAGCGGGTCAGATACGCAGTATTTT
clone_size: many; d_call: TRBD2; v_call: TRBV7-8; j_call: TRBJ2-1; cdr3_aa: CASSSLPFRGTSLYNEQFF; cdr3_nt: TGTGCCAGCAGCTCCCTCCCTTTTAGGGGGACTAGTCTCTACAATGAGCAGTTCTTC
clone_size: .; d_call: .; v_call: TRBV6-1; j_call: TRBJ1-5; cdr3_aa: CASTTNQPQHF; cdr3_nt: TGTGCCAGCACCACCAATCAGCCCCAGCATTTT
clone_size: few; d_call: .; v_call: TRBV28; j_call: TRBJ1-1; cdr3_aa: CASSLYVGLEAFF; cdr3_nt: TGTGCCAGCAGTTTATACGTGGGGCTGGAAGCTTTCTTT
clone_size: .; d_call: .; v_call: TRBV7-9; j_call: TRBJ2-3; cdr3_aa: CASSSLVRGGDTQYF; cdr3_nt: TGTGCCAGCAGCTCCCTCGTCAGGGGAGGAGATACGCAGTATTTT
clone_size: few; d_call: .; v_call: TRBV10-1; j_call: TRBJ2-1; cdr3_aa: CASSESPSSYNEQFF; cdr3_nt: TGCGCCAGCAGTGAGTCCCCCAGCTCCTACAATGAGCAGTTCTTC
clone_size: .; d_call: TRBD2; v_call: TRBV7-3; j_call: TRBJ2-3; cdr3_aa: CASSLAAPAGGGTDTQYF; cdr3_nt: TGTGCCAGCAGCTTAGCCGCCCCAGCGGGAGGGGGAACAGATACGCAGTATTTT
clone_size: few; d_call: TRBD2; v_call: TRBV29-1; j_call: TRBJ2-1; cdr3_aa: CSTRGDGQRGDDEQFF; cdr3_nt: TGCAGTACCCGCGGGGACGGCCAGCGGGGGGACGATGAGCAGTTCTTC
clone_size: .; d_call: .; v_call: TRBV5-6; j_call: TRBJ2-7; cdr3_aa: CASSSGVFRYEQYF; cdr3_nt: TGTGCCAGCTCTTCGGGGGTTTTCCGCTACGAGCAGTACTTC
clone_size: .; d_call: .; v_call: TRBV4-1; j_call: TRBJ2-6; cdr3_aa: CASSQTSGSSGANVLTF; cdr3_nt: TGCGCCAGCAGCCAAACCTCGGGGAGCTCTGGGGCCAACGTCCTGACTTTC
clone_size: .; d_call: .; v_call: TRBV24-1; j_call: TRBJ2-3; cdr3_aa: CATRAGDGASTDTQYF; cdr3_nt: TGTGCCACCCGGGCAGGAGATGGGGCAAGCACAGATACGCAGTATTTT
clone_size: .; d_call: .; v_call: TRBV12-3/TRBV12-4; j_call: TRBJ1-2; cdr3_aa: CASSLGPRATGSGYTF; cdr3_nt: TGTGCCAGCAGTTTAGGCCCCCGCGCTACAGGGTCTGGCTACACCTTC
clone_size: many; d_call: TRBD1; v_call: TRBV12-3/TRBV12-4; j_call: TRBJ1-4; cdr3_aa: CASSPGQEVWEKLFF; cdr3_nt: TGTGCCAGCAGTCCCGGACAGGAGGTTTGGGAAAAACTGTTTTTT
clone_size: medium-sized; d_call: .; v_call: TRBV2; j_call: TRBJ2-7; cdr3_aa: CASSRAESYEQYF; cdr3_nt: TGTGCCAGCAGCCGAGCGGAATCCTACGAGCAGTACTTC
clone_size: many; d_call: TRBD1; v_call: TRBV3-1; j_call: TRBJ1-6; cdr3_aa: CASRYGTGHSNSPLHF; cdr3_nt: TGTGCCAGCAGGTACGGGACAGGACACTCCAATTCACCCCTCCACTTT
clone_size: few; d_call: TRBD2; v_call: TRBV28; j_call: TRBJ2-2; cdr3_aa: CASSLFASGNTGELFF; cdr3_nt: TGTGCCAGCAGTTTATTTGCTAGCGGGAACACCGGGGAGCTGTTTTTT
clone_size: many; d_call: .; v_call: TRBV6-1; j_call: TRBJ1-1; cdr3_aa: CASSERGGHLTNTEAFF; cdr3_nt: TGTGCCAGCAGTGAAAGGGGCGGCCACCTGACGAACACTGAAGCTTTCTTT
clone_size: many; d_call: .; v_call: TRBV7-2; j_call: TRBJ2-2; cdr3_aa: CASSPTRRGAAGELFF; cdr3_nt: TGTGCCAGCAGCCCCACCCGGCGGGGAGCTGCTGGGGAGCTGTTTTTT
clone_size: .; d_call: TRBD2; v_call: TRBV11-2; j_call: TRBJ2-1; cdr3_aa: CASSLTRRVVSGRGDEQFF; cdr3_nt: TGTGCCAGCAGCTTAACCCGCAGGGTAGTTAGCGGGAGGGGAGATGAGCAGTTCTTC
clone_size: .; d_call: TRBD2; v_call: TRBV28; j_call: TRBJ2-7; cdr3_aa: CASSLVLAGDYEQYF; cdr3_nt: TGTGCCAGCAGTTTAGTCCTAGCGGGAGACTACGAGCAGTACTTC
clone_size: few; d_call: .; v_call: TRBV4-2; j_call: TRBJ2-5; cdr3_aa: CASSQDMGSVETQYF; cdr3_nt: TGTGCCAGCAGCCAAGACATGGGGTCGGTGGAGACCCAGTACTTC
clone_size: .; d_call: TRBD2; v_call: TRBV30; j_call: TRBJ2-1; cdr3_aa: CAWQRDVAYNEQFF; cdr3_nt: TGTGCCTGGCAGCGGGACGTAGCCTACAATGAGCAGTTCTTC
clone_size: many; d_call: .; v_call: TRBV7-3; j_call: TRBJ1-2; cdr3_aa: CASSLTPDPLYDGYTF; cdr3_nt: TGTGCCAGCAGCTTGACCCCCGATCCCCTTTATGATGGCTACACCTTC
clone_size: many; d_call: .; v_call: TRBV7-9; j_call: TRBJ2-1; cdr3_aa: CASSPPPPIQFF; cdr3_nt: TGTGCCAGCAGCCCGCCCCCACCGATACAGTTCTTC
clone_size: .; d_call: .; v_call: TRBV5-4; j_call: TRBJ2-7; cdr3_aa: CASSPSGGAEAYEQYF; cdr3_nt: TGTGCCAGCAGCCCCTCCGGCGGGGCCGAAGCCTACGAGCAGTACTTC
clone_size: few; d_call: .; v_call: TRBV2; j_call: TRBJ2-1; cdr3_aa: CASSEESGLYNEQFF; cdr3_nt: TGTGCCAGCAGTGAGGAGAGCGGTCTCTACAATGAGCAGTTCTTC
clone_size: few; d_call: .; v_call: TRBV15; j_call: TRBJ2-7; cdr3_aa: CATSRDGGDEQYF; cdr3_nt: TGTGCCACCAGCAGAGACGGAGGGGACGAGCAGTACTTC
clone_size: few; d_call: .; v_call: TRBV12-3/TRBV12-4; j_call: TRBJ1-1; cdr3_aa: CASSDLLGRKDTEAFF; cdr3_nt: TGTGCCAGCAGTGATCTTCTGGGGAGGAAGGACACTGAAGCTTTCTTT
clone_size: few; d_call: TRBD2; v_call: TRBV7-2; j_call: TRBJ2-1; cdr3_aa: CASSLPGLFNEQFF; cdr3_nt: TGTGCCAGCAGCTTACCGGGACTATTCAATGAGCAGTTCTTC
clone_size: few; d_call: .; v_call: TRBV6-2/TRBV6-3; j_call: TRBJ1-2; cdr3_aa: CASSYSTGPPFYGYTF; cdr3_nt: TGTGCCAGCAGTTATTCAACGGGACCGCCTTTCTATGGCTACACCTTC
clone_size: .; d_call: TRBD1; v_call: TRBV18; j_call: TRBJ1-1; cdr3_aa: CASSPGTGNTEAFF; cdr3_nt: TGTGCCAGCTCACCTGGGACAGGGAACACTGAAGCTTTCTTT
clone_size: few; d_call: .; v_call: TRBV19; j_call: TRBJ2-1; cdr3_aa: CASSIYQPSYNEQFF; cdr3_nt: TGTGCCAGTAGTATATATCAGCCGTCCTACAATGAGCAGTTCTTC
clone_size: .; d_call: TRBD2; v_call: TRBV28; j_call: TRBJ2-3; cdr3_aa: CASSLTGGPFDTQYF; cdr3_nt: TGTGCCAGCAGCCTGACGGGAGGGCCCTTCGATACGCAGTATTTT
clone_size: .; d_call: TRBD1; v_call: TRBV28; j_call: TRBJ2-5; cdr3_aa: CASSRPGQGKETQYF; cdr3_nt: TGTGCCAGCAGCCGCCCCGGACAGGGTAAAGAGACCCAGTACTTC